The 10 T cell receptor beta chains given below trace back to one sample, sequenced in a study of PD-1 blockade in classical Hodgkin lymphoma. Measured with immunoSEQ multiplex PCR; TCRdb has only the in-frame clones, and not every one. The sample holds 70,000 or so clones, roughly 92% seen once. The time point denotes: newly diagnosed, previously untreated cHL patient sample. The specimen was peripheral blood mononuclear cells (PBMCs). The receptors shown here come from a human donor with classical Hodgkin lymphoma.

The CDR3 loop is CASSFDRAYNEQFF. The DNA for the CDR3 is TGCGCCAGCAGTTTTGACAGGGCCTACAATGAGCAGTTCTTC. The chain is built from TRBV10-1 and TRBJ2-1, with 7 bases fitting TRBD1. The V gene's germline CDR1 is WNHNN and CDR2 SYGVQD (reference sequence). CDR3 size: 14 residues. V gave up 5 bases and J gave up 2 bases; unmatched junction bases: 3.

The chain is built from TRBV4-1 and TRBJ2-1; TRBD2 matches at 10 bases. The CDR3 sequence is 15 residues long. The germline V gene encodes CDR1 MGHRA and CDR2 YSYEKL. Trimming took 3 bases from V and 5 from J; bases not matched to a gene: 4. CDR3 nucleotides: TGCGCCAGCAGCCAGAGCGGGGGGGCCAACAATGAGCAGTTCTTC. Amino acid sequence: CASSQSGGANNEQFF.

This chain joins TRBV7-3 and TRBJ1-2; D gene ambiguous. Germline assignment: CDR1 SGHTA and CDR2 FQGTGA. This CDR3 has 15 amino acids. The V end lost 2 bases, the J end lost 6 bases, and 16 bases lay between the germline ends. Written as DNA, the CDR3 is TGTGCCAGCAGCTTAGGCTCTTCTACGAGAGATGGCTACACCTTC. Its translation: CASSLGSSTRDGYTF.

The genes are TRBV5-6 and TRBJ2-5; maybe TRBD2 (6 bases). V shed 0 bases and J shed 5 bases, with 26 bases lying between them. Germline assignment: CDR1 SGHDT and CDR2 YYEEEE. CDR3 length: 19 residues. The CDR3 nucleotides are TGTGCCAGCAGCTTGGGGACCGCGAGTCTGGCGGGACTCGGGGAGACCCAGTACTTC. Its translation is CASSLGTASLAGLGETQYF.

This clone was picked up one time. The chain recombines TRBV7-9 with TRBJ1-2; 7 nucleotides match TRBD1. Trimming at V came to 5 bases and at J to 2 bases, leaving 17 bases not matched to a gene. CDR1 is SEHNR, CDR2 FQNEAQ, per germline (reference sequence). This CDR3 has 18 residues. The chain's CDR3 is CASSVTLDRARSNYGYTF. The DNA of the CDR3 is TGTGCCAGCAGCGTTACCCTAGACAGGGCCCGGTCGAACTATGGCTACACCTTC.

V usage is TRBV6-1 and J usage is TRBJ2-7; maybe TRBD1 (5 bases). The CDR3 is 13 residues long. V lost 6 bases and J 1 base, leaving 10 bases between the germline ends. Germline assignment: CDR1 MNHNS and CDR2 SASEGT. The CDR3 spells CASSMTASYEQYF. The CDR3 DNA reads TGTGCCAGCAGCATGACAGCTTCCTACGAGCAGTACTTC.

This clone appeared a few times. The chain uses TRBV7-3 and TRBJ2-2; 11 bases fit TRBD2. V lost 5 bases to trimming and J lost 0 bases; unmatched junction nucleotides: 5. The CDR3 loop spans 17 amino acids. CDR1 and CDR2 from the germline V gene are SGHTA and FQGTGA. The CDR3 region is CASSHGLAGANTGELFF. The CDR3 coding sequence is TGTGCCAGCAGCCACGGACTAGCGGGCGCGAACACCGGGGAGCTGTTTTTT.

V gene TRBV28 combines with J gene TRBJ1-4, with a weak D call TRBD1 (5 bases). The V end lost 4 bases, the J end lost 3 bases, and 9 bases lay between the germline ends. The CDR3 covers 14 residues. The germline gives CDR1 MDHEN, CDR2 SYDVKM. In nucleotides, the CDR3 is TGTGCCAGCAGTTCACAGGCCTCTAATGAAAAACTGTTTTTT. It yields the protein CASSSQASNEKLFF.

This chain links TRBV5-1 with TRBJ2-1; D remains ambiguous. This CDR3 has 11 amino acids. Germline V gene lookup returns CDR1 SGHRS and CDR2 YFSETQ. V lost 2 bases and J lost 9, with 6 bases in between. The CDR3 nucleotides are TGCGCCAGCAGCTTTTACGGTGAGCAGTTCTTC. This encodes CASSFYGEQFF.

The chain has TRBV11-2 and TRBJ2-7, with TRBD2 matching over 9 bases. CDR1 SGHAT and CDR2 FQNNGV come from the germline V gene. Trimming took 5 bases from V and 3 from J; bases not matched to a gene: 11. CDR3 length: 16 residues. CDR3 sequence reads: CASSLVGAGGHYEQYF. CDR3 sequence (DNA): TGTGCCAGCAGCCTGGTGGGGGCGGGAGGGCACTACGAGCAGTACTTC.